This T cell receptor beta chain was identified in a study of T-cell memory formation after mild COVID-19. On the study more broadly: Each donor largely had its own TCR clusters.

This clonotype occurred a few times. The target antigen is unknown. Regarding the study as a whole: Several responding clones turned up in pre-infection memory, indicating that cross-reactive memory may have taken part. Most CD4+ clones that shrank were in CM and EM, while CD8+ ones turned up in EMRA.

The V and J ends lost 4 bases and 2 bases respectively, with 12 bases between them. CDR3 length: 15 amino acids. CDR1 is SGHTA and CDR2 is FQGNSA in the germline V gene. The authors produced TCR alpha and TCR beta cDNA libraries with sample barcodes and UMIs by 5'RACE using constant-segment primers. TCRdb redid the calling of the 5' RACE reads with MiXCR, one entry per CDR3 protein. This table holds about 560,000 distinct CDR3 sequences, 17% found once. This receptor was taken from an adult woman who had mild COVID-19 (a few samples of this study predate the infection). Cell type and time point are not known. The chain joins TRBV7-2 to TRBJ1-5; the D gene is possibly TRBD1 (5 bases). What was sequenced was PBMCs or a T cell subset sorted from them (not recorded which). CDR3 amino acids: CASSSGDLGNQPQHF. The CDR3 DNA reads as TGTGCCAGCAGCTCGGGGGATTTAGGCAATCAGCCCCAGCATTTT.